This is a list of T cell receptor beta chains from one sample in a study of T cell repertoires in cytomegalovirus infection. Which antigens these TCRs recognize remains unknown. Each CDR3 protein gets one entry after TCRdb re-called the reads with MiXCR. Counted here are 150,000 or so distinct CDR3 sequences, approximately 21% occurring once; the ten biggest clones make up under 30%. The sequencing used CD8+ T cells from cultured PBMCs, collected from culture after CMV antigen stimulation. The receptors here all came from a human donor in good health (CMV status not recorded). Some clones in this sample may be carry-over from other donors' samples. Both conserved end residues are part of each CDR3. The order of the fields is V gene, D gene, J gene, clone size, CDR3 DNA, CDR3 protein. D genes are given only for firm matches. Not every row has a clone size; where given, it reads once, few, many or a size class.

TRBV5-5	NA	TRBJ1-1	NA	TGTGCCAGCAGCTTGAGGGTAGGGGAAGCTGAAGCTTTCTTT	CASSLRVGEAEAFF
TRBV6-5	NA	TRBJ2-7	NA	TGTGCCAGCCGGGACATCTCCTACGAGCAGTACTTC	CASRDISYEQYF
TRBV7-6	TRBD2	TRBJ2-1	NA	TGTGCCAGCAGCTTGAGCGGGGGGGCCCATGAGCAGTTCTTC	CASSLSGGAHEQFF
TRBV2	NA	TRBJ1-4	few	TGTGCCAGCATGACCCCGCTCACACATGAAAAACTGTTTTTT	CASMTPLTHEKLFF
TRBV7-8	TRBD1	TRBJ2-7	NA	TGTGCCAGCAGCTCAGGGGGACGGTCCTACGAGCAGTACTTC	CASSSGGRSYEQYF
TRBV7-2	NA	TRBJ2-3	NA	TGTGCCAGCAGCTCCGCGACCCTACTTCCAGATACGCAGTATTTT	CASSSATLLPDTQYF
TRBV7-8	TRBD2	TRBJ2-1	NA	TGTGCCAGCAGCTTAGCCCGCGGGAGCTCCTACAATGAGCAGTTCTTC	CASSLARGSSYNEQFF
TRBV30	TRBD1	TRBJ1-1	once	TGTGCCTGGAGTGAGGGACAGACTAACACTGAAGCTTTCTTT	CAWSEGQTNTEAFF
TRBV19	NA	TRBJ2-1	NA	TGTGCCAGTAGTGCCCGACAGGGAAGGGGGGTGGACAATGAGCAGTTCTTC	CASSARQGRGVDNEQFF
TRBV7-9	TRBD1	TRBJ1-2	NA	TGTGCCAGCAGCTTCGGACAGGGGGCACAGGAAGGCTACACCTTC	CASSFGQGAQEGYTF
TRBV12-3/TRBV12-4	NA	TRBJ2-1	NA	TGTGCCAGCAGTTTCTCAGGGGGGTATGAGCAGTTCTTC	CASSFSGGYEQFF
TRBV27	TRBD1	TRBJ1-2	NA	TGTGCCAGCAGTGTCACAGGGGGAGGCTACACCTTC	CASSVTGGGYTF
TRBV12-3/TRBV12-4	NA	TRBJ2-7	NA	TGTGCCAGCAGTTCCGGGACGGCTGCCCCCTACGAGCAGTACTTC	CASSSGTAAPYEQYF
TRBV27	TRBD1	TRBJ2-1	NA	TGTGCCAGCAGCTATGGACAGGGCGGGTTGAATGAGCAGTTCTTC	CASSYGQGGLNEQFF
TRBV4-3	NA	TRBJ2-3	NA	TGCGCCAGCAGCCAAGATTATAGCCCGAGCACAGATACGCAGTATTTT	CASSQDYSPSTDTQYF
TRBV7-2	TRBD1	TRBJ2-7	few	TGTGCCAGCAGCTCTACCGGGACAGGGGTCGAGCAGTACTTC	CASSSTGTGVEQYF
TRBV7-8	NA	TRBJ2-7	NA	TGTGCCAGCACCCCACCCCGGACAGACTCCTACGAGCAGTACTTC	CASTPPRTDSYEQYF
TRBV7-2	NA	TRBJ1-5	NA	TGTGCCAGCAGCTCGACTGTGCCGGGGCTGTATCAGCCCCAGCATTTT	CASSSTVPGLYQPQHF
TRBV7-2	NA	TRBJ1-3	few	TGTGCCAGCAGCTTAGGGGGTGCTGGAAACACCATATATTTT	CASSLGGAGNTIYF
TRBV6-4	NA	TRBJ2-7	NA	TGTGCCAGCAGTGAAAGGCTTCAGATCTCCTACGAGCAGTACTTC	CASSERLQISYEQYF
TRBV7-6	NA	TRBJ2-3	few	TGTGCCAGCAGCCCCTCGGTTTTCACAGATACGCAGTATTTT	CASSPSVFTDTQYF
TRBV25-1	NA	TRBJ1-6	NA	TGTGCCAGCAGTGAATGGGAGCTGGACTCACCCCTCCACTTT	CASSEWELDSPLHF
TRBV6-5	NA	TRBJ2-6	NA	TGTGCCAGCAGTAAAACCCTTGACAGGGCTACGGGAGCTGGGGCCAACGTCCTGACTTTC	CASSKTLDRATGAGANVLTF
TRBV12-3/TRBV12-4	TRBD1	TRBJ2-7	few	TGTGCCAGCAGTCCGCCGGGACAGTTCATTACCTACGAGCAGTACTTC	CASSPPGQFITYEQYF
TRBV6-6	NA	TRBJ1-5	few	TGTGCCAGCGGGACCCCCGGGGGCAATCAGCCCCAGCATTTT	CASGTPGGNQPQHF
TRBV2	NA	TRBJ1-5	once	TGTGCCAGCCGGGACTCGCACGGGAGCAATCAGCCCCAGCATTTT	CASRDSHGSNQPQHF
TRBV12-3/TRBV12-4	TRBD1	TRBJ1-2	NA	TGTGCCAGCAGTTTCGGACAGGGGGCAGGGAATGGCTACACCTTC	CASSFGQGAGNGYTF
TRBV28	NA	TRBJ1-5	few	TGTGCCAGCAGTAGAGGGCGGAATCAGCCCCAGCATTTT	CASSRGRNQPQHF
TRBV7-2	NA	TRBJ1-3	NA	TGTGCCAGCAGCTGGGGGGGTGGGCCTAGCTCTGGAAACACCATATATTTT	CASSWGGGPSSGNTIYF
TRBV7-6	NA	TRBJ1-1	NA	TGTGCCAGCAGCCGGAGGGGCCCTGAAGCTTTCTTT	CASSRRGPEAFF
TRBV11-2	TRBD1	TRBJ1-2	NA	TGTGCCAGCAGCCGGTCGGGACAGGGGAGGGGTGGCTACACCTTC	CASSRSGQGRGGYTF
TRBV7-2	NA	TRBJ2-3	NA	TGTGCCAGCAGCTTAAGGAGTAGGGGGGGCTTGAGCACAGATACGCAGTATTTT	CASSLRSRGGLSTDTQYF
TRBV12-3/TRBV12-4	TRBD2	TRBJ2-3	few	TGTGCCAGCAAGACTAGCGGGAGCACAGATACGCAGTATTTT	CASKTSGSTDTQYF
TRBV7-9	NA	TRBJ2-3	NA	TGTGCCAGCAGCCGACAGGGCACAGATACGCAGTATTTT	CASSRQGTDTQYF
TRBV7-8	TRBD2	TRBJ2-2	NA	TGTGCCAGCAGGGGGACTAGCGGACAGAACACCGGGGAGCTGTTTTTT	CASRGTSGQNTGELFF
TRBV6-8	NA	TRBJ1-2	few	TGTGCCAGCATGGCCGTATCTATCCGGATCTATGGCTACACCTTC	CASMAVSIRIYGYTF
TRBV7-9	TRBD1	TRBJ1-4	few	TGTGCCAGCAGCTCCACGACAGGGGGCTGGAGTAATGAAAAACTGTTTTTT	CASSSTTGGWSNEKLFF
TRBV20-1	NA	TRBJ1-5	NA	TGCAGTGCTGGGGGTAGAGGTTGGGATAGCAATCAGCCCCAGCATTTT	CSAGGRGWDSNQPQHF
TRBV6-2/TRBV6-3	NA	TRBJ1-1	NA	TGTGCCAGCAGTCCCAGACTATTCAACTTGAACACTGAAGCTTTCTTT	CASSPRLFNLNTEAFF
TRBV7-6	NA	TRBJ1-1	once	TGTGCCAGCAGCTTAAAGGCAGGGAACACTGAAGCTTTCTTT	CASSLKAGNTEAFF
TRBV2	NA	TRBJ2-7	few	TGTGCCACCGTCAATCGGAGGGACGAGCAGTACTTC	CATVNRRDEQYF
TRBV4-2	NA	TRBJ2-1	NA	TGTGCCAGCAGCCAAGATCCCTATCCCGCCTACAATGAGCAGTTCTTC	CASSQDPYPAYNEQFF